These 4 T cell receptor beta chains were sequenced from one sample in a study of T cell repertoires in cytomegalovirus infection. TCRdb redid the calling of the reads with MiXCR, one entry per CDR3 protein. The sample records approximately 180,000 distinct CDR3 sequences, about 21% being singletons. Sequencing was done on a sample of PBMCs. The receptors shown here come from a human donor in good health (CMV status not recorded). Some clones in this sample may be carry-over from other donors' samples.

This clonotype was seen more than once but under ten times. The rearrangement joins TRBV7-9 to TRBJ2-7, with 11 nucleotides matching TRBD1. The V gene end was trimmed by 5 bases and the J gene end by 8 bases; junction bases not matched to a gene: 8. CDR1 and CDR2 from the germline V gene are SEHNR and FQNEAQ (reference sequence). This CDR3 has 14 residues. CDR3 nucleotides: TGTGCCAGCAGCCTAGGACAGGGGGCCGCGAAGCAGTACTTC. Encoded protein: CASSLGQGAAKQYF.

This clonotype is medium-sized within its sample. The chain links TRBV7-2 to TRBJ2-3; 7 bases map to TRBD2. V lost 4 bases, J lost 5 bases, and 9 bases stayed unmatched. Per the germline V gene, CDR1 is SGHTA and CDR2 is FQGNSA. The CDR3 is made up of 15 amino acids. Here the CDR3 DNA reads TGTGCCAGCAGCTCCCGGGGTAGCGGGCGAGATACGCAGTATTTT. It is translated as CASSSRGSGRDTQYF.

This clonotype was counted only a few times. The CDR3: CASSLARNTDTQYF. DNA of the CDR3: TGTGCCAGCAGCTTAGCGAGGAACACAGATACGCAGTATTTT. This chain links TRBV11-3 with TRBJ2-3, with D unclear. V was cut by 1 base and J by 2 bases, with 7 bases left in between. Germline V gene lookup returns CDR1 SGHNT and CDR2 YENEEA. This CDR3 region has 14 residues.

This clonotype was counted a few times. The CDR3 protein is CASSLTSGITTGELFF. The CDR3 DNA follows: TGTGCCAGCAGCTTAACTAGCGGGATAACCACCGGGGAGCTGTTTTTT. The chain is built from TRBV11-2 and TRBJ2-2; 10 bases fit TRBD2. The CDR3 covers 16 residues. In germline, CDR1 is SGHAT, CDR2 FQNNGV. Trimming at V came to 2 bases and at J to 4 bases, leaving 4 bases not matched to a gene.